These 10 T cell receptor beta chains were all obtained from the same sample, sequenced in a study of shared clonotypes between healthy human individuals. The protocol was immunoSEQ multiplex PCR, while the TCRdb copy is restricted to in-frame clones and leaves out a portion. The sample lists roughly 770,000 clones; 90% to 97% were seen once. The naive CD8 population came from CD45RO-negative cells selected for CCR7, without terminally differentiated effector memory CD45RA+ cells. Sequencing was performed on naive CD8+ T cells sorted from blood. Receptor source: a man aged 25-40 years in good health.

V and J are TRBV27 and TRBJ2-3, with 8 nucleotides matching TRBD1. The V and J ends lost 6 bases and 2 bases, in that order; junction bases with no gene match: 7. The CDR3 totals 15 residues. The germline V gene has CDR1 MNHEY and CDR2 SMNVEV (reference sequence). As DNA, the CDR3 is TGTGCCAGCAGCCGCGGACAGGGATCCACAGATACGCAGTATTTT. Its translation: CASSRGQGSTDTQYF.

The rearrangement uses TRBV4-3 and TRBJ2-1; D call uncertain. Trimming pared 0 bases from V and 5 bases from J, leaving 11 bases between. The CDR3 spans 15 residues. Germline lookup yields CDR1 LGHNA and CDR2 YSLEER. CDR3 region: CASSQDGVSDNEQFF. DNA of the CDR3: TGCGCCAGCAGCCAAGATGGTGTTTCGGACAATGAGCAGTTCTTC.

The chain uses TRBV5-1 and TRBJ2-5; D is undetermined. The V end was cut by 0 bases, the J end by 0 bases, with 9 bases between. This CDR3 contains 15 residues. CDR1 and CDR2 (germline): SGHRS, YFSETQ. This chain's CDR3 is CASSLAGADQETQYF. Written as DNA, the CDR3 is TGCGCCAGCAGCTTGGCCGGCGCAGACCAAGAGACCCAGTACTTC.

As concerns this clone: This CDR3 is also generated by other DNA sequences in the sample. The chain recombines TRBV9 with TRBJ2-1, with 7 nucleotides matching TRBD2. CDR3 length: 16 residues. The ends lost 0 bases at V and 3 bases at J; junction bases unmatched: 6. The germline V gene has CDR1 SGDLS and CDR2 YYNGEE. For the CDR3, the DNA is TGTGCCAGCAGCGTAGATAGGACTAGTAGCTACAATGAGCAGTTCTTC. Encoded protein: CASSVDRTSSYNEQFF.

The DNA of the CDR3 is TGTGCCAGCAGCTTAGATCAGGTGGGGGGGACAGATACGCAGTATTTT. Its translation: CASSLDQVGGTDTQYF. The V call is TRBV7-9, the J call TRBJ2-3, with 7 positions matching TRBD2. The ends lost 1 base at V and 3 bases at J; junction bases unmatched: 7. The CDR3 totals 16 residues. CDR1 is SEHNR, CDR2 FQNEAQ, per germline (reference sequence).

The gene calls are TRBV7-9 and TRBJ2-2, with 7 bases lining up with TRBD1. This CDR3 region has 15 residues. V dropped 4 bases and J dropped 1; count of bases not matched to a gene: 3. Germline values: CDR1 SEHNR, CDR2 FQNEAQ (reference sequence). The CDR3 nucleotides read TGTGCCAGCAGCTCCGGGACAGAGAACACCGGGGAGCTGTTTTTT. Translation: CASSSGTENTGELFF.

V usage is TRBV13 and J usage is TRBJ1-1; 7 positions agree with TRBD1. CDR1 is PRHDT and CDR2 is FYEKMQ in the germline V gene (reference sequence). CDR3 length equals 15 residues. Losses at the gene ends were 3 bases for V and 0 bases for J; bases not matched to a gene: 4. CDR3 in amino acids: CASSLGQPMNTEAFF. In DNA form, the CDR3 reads TGTGCCAGCAGCTTGGGACAGCCGATGAACACTGAAGCTTTCTTT.

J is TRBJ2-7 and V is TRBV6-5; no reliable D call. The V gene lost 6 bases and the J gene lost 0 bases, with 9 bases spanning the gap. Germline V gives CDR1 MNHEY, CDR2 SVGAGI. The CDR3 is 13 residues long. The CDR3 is CASSQVFSYEQYF. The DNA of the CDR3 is TGTGCCAGCAGCCAAGTCTTCTCCTACGAGCAGTACTTC.

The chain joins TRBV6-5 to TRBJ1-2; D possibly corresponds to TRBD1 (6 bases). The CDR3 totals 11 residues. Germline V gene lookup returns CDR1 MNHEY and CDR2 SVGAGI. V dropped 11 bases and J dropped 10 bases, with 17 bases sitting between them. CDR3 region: CAARGQGDYTF. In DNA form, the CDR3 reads TGTGCCGCGAGGGGACAAGGGGACTACACCTTC.

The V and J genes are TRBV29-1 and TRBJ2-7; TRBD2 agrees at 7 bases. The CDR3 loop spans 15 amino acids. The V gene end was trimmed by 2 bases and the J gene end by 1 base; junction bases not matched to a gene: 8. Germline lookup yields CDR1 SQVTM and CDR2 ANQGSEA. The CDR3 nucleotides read TGCAGCGTTGAATCCAGTAGCGGGTGGTCCTACGAGCAGTACTTC. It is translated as CSVESSSGWSYEQYF.